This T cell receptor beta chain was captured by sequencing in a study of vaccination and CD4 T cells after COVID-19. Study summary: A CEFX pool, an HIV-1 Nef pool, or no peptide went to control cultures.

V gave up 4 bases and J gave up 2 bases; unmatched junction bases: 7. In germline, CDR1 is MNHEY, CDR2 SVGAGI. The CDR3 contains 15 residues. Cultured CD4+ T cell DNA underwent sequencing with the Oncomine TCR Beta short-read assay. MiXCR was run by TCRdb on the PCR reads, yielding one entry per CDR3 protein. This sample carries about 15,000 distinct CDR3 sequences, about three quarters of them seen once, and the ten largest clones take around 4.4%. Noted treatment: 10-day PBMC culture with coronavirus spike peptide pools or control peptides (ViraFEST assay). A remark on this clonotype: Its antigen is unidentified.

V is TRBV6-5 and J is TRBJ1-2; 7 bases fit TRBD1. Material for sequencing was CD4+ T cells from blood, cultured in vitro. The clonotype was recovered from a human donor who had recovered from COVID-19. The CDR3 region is CASSLPGTANYGYTF. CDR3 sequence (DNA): TGTGCCAGCAGTTTACCCGGGACAGCAAACTATGGCTACACCTTC.